This record looks at one T cell receptor (beta chain) sequence and its context. The table came from immunoSEQ multiplex PCR; TCRdb's copy has only in-frame clones and leaves some out. This sample has over 85,000 clones; less than 95% occur once, and the top ten carry around 2%. The data stem from a study of T cell changes during pregnancy in multiple sclerosis. The starting material was peripheral blood, obtained in the first trimester of pregnancy. The receptor was derived from a female donor in good health, enrolled as a control in a pregnancy study.

The CDR3 is CASNRGLNTEAFF. The CDR3 DNA reads as TGTGCCAGTAATCGCGGGTTGAACACTGAAGCTTTCTTT. This rearrangement joins TRBV19 to TRBJ1-1, with D unclear. The germline V gene has CDR1 LNHDA and CDR2 SQIVND (reference sequence). CDR3 size: 13 residues. Trimming cost V 7 bases and J 0 bases, with 9 bases left between them.